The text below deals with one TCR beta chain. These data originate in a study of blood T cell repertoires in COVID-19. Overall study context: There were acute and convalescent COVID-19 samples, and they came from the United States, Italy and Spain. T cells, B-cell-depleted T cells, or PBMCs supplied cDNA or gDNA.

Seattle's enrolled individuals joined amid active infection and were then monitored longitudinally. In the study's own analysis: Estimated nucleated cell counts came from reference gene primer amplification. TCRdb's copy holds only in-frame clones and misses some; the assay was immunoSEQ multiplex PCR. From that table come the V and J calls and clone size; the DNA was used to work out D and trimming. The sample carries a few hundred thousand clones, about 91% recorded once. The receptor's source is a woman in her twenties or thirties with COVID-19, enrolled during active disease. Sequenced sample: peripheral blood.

The CDR3 DNA reads TGTGCCAGCTCACCATCCGGGGTGCAGATGAACACTGAAGCTTTCTTT. Translation: CASSPSGVQMNTEAFF. V gene TRBV18 combines with J gene TRBJ1-1; D is unresolved. This CDR3 region has 16 residues. The germline V gene has CDR1 KGHSH and CDR2 LQKENI. Trimming left V 2 bases short and J 0 bases short, with 13 bases between. Using reference TRBV18 and TRBJ1-1 for the parts outside the CDR3, the full variable domain is NAGVMQNPRHLVRRRGQEARLRCSPMKGHSHVYWYRQLPEEGLKFMVYLQKENIIDESGMPKERFSAEFPKEGPSILRIQQVVRGDSAAYFCASSPSGVQMNTEAFFGQGTRLTVV.